This is a list of T cell receptor beta chains from one sample in a study of blood T cell repertoires in COVID-19. The assay was immunoSEQ multiplex PCR, and TCRdb's table has in-frame clones only and misses some. The table includes fewer than 150,000 clones, roughly 86% detected once. Sequencing was done on a sample of peripheral blood. The receptors were gathered from a man over 45 with active or convalescent COVID-19. CDR3s include the opening cysteine and the closing phenylalanine or tryptophan. A D gene is named only where the DNA matches it firmly. The size field is filled for only some rows; it gives once, few, many or a size class.

v_gene	d_gene	j_gene	abundance	CDR3aa	CDR3nt
TRBV4-2	TRBD2	TRBJ2-1	NA	CASSPGVAGDPNEQFF	TGTGCCAGCAGCCCCGGGGTAGCGGGAGACCCCAATGAGCAGTTCTTC
TRBV7-9	NA	TRBJ2-3	NA	CASSWEQGGTDTQYF	TGTGCCAGCAGCTGGGAACAGGGCGGCACAGATACGCAGTATTTT
TRBV28	NA	TRBJ1-5	NA	CASSYAGGNQPQHF	TGTGCCAGCAGTTACGCGGGAGGCAATCAGCCCCAGCATTTT
TRBV14	NA	TRBJ1-3	NA	CASSQGFSGNTIYF	TGTGCCAGCAGCCAGGGCTTCTCTGGAAACACCATATATTTT
TRBV28	NA	TRBJ2-3	NA	CASSRITDTQYF	TGTGCCAGCAGCAGAATCACAGATACGCAGTATTTT
TRBV3-1/TRBV3-2	TRBD2	TRBJ2-3	NA	CASSRLPGLAGESNTQYF	TGTGCCAGCAGCCGTCTCCCGGGACTAGCGGGAGAATCGAATACGCAGTATTTT
TRBV6-1	NA	TRBJ1-4	NA	CASSENRVRATNEKLFF	TGTGCCAGCAGTGAAAACAGGGTTCGAGCAACTAATGAAAAACTGTTTTTT
TRBV14	NA	TRBJ2-7	NA	CASSQSGNTYEQYF	TGTGCCAGCAGCCAGTCAGGGAACACCTACGAGCAGTACTTC
TRBV6-2/TRBV6-3	TRBD1	TRBJ2-3	NA	CASSTGTGSSDTQYF	TGTGCCAGCAGTACGGGGACAGGTTCCTCTGATACGCAGTATTTT
TRBV2	TRBD1	TRBJ1-5	NA	CASRATGVDQPQHF	TGTGCCAGCAGAGCTACAGGGGTTGACCAGCCCCAGCATTTT
TRBV3-1/TRBV3-2	NA	TRBJ2-1	NA	CASSQMYLNEQFF	TGTGCCAGCAGCCAAATGTATCTCAATGAGCAGTTCTTC
TRBV12-3/TRBV12-4	NA	TRBJ1-4	NA	CASRGGNEKLFF	TGTGCCAGCAGAGGAGGAAATGAAAAACTGTTTTTT
TRBV7-6	TRBD2	TRBJ2-3	NA	CASSSGLAGGPEGTQYF	TGTGCCAGCAGCTCCGGTCTAGCGGGAGGCCCCGAGGGTACGCAGTATTTT
TRBV18	NA	TRBJ2-7	NA	CASSTTETGREQYF	TGTGCCAGCTCCACCACCGAGACAGGACGCGAGCAGTACTTC
TRBV27	NA	TRBJ1-5	NA	CASSLSNGGSQPQHF	TGTGCCAGCAGTTTATCGAACGGGGGGAGTCAGCCCCAGCATTTT
TRBV12-5	TRBD1	TRBJ2-5	NA	CASGLGQGVMETQYF	TGTGCTAGTGGTTTGGGACAGGGGGTGATGGAGACCCAGTACTTC
TRBV29-1	TRBD1	TRBJ2-3	NA	CSVELPGQRGYTQYF	TGCAGCGTTGAATTACCGGGACAGCGTGGGTATACGCAGTATTTT
TRBV27	TRBD1	TRBJ2-2	NA	CASHTGAVTGELFF	TGTGCCAGCCATACAGGGGCGGTCACCGGGGAGCTGTTTTTT
TRBV6-4	NA	TRBJ2-2	NA	CASRSPGTGELFF	TGTGCCAGCAGGTCCCCCGGCACCGGGGAGCTGTTTTTT
TRBV11-2	NA	TRBJ2-7	NA	CASSPPVIPYEQYF	TGTGCCAGCAGCCCGCCGGTGATCCCCTACGAGCAGTACTTC
TRBV27	TRBD1	TRBJ1-6	few	CASSPGGTNSPLHF	TGTGCCAGCAGTCCAGGGGGGACAAATTCACCCCTCCACTTT
TRBV5-1	NA	TRBJ2-7	NA	CASSPGTVAYEQYF	TGCGCCAGCAGCCCAGGGACTGTCGCCTACGAGCAGTACTTC
TRBV7-9	NA	TRBJ2-5	NA	CASSLGGAYQETQYF	TGTGCCAGCAGCTTAGGGGGAGCGTACCAAGAGACCCAGTACTTC
TRBV19	NA	TRBJ2-7	NA	CASSRIRGSSYEQYF	TGTGCCAGTAGTCGGATTCGGGGAAGCTCCTACGAGCAGTACTTC
TRBV5-1	NA	TRBJ2-4	NA	CASSPREGAGIQYF	TGCGCCAGCAGCCCTCGGGAGGGGGCGGGGATTCAGTACTTC
TRBV4-2	TRBD2	TRBJ2-7	NA	CASSQGTSATYEQYF	TGTGCCAGCAGCCAAGGGACTAGCGCAACCTACGAGCAGTACTTC
TRBV29-1	TRBD2	TRBJ2-1	NA	CSVELAGEGREQFF	TGCAGCGTGGAACTAGCGGGAGAAGGCCGCGAGCAGTTCTTC
TRBV6-2/TRBV6-3	TRBD2	TRBJ2-7	few	CASSYSGVPNEQYF	TGTGCCAGCAGTTATAGCGGGGTCCCCAACGAGCAGTACTTC
TRBV19	NA	TRBJ2-5	NA	CASSIQFQETQYF	TGTGCCAGTAGTATACAGTTCCAAGAGACCCAGTACTTC